This T cell receptor (beta chain) was sequenced during a study of blood T cells in healthy people across ages. Study-level findings and limits: Among long-lived donors, naive CD4+ cells were more numerous and diversity higher than in aged donors. Getting older went along with TCR beta diversity per million T cells dropping roughly linearly.

This clonotype has ten or more counts. Its antigen remains unidentified. This CDR3 comprises 15 residues. CDR1 is WNHNN and CDR2 is SYGVQD in the germline V gene (reference sequence). Deletions cut 0 bases from V and 0 bases from J, with 9 bases between. Donors gave around 10 milliliters of peripheral blood apiece. Isolation yielded PBMCs, at least 7 million per sample, in every case. A J-beta primer mix and a sample-barcoded 5' primer were used in a second PCR of about 7 to 12 cycles. MiXCR, run by TCRdb on the 5' RACE reads, gives a single entry per CDR3 protein. The repertoire holds about 1,000,000 distinct CDR3 sequences, with more than 40% as singletons.

The source material was blood. This clonotype originated in a woman in her sixties in good health. The V and J genes are TRBV10-1 and TRBJ2-7; D tentatively reads TRBD1 or TRBD2 (5 bases each). The CDR3 protein is CASSESKGSSYEQYF. In nucleotides, the CDR3 is TGCGCCAGCAGTGAGTCTAAGGGGAGCTCCTACGAGCAGTACTTC.